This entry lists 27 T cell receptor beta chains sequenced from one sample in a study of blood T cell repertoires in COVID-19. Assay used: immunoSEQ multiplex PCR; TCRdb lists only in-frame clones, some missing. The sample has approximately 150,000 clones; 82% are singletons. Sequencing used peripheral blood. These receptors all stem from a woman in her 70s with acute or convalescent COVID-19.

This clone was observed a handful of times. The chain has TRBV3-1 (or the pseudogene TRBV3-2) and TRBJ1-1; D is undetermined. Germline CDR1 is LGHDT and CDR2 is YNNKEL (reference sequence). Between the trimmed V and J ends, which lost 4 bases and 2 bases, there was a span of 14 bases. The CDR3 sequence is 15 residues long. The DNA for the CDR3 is TGTGCCAGCAGCCTCCACTTCGCACCCAACACTGAAGCTTTCTTT. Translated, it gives CASSLHFAPNTEAFF.

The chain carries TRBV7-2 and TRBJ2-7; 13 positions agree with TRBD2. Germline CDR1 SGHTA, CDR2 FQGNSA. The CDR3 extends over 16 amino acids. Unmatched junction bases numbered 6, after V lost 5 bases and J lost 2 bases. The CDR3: CASSRGLAGEAYEQYF. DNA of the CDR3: TGTGCCAGCAGCCGTGGACTAGCGGGGGAGGCCTACGAGCAGTACTTC. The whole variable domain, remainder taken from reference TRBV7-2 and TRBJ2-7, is GAGVSQSPSNKVTEKGKDVELRCDPISGHTALYWYRQSLGQGLEFLIYFQGNSAPDKSGLPSDRFSAERTGGSVSTLTIQRTQQEDSAVYLCASSRGLAGEAYEQYFGPGTRLTVT.

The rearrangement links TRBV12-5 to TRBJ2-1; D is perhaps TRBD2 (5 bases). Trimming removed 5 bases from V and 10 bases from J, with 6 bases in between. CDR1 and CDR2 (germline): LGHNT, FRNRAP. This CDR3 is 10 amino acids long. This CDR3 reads CASGDYEQFF. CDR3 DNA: TGTGCTAGTGGTGACTACGAGCAGTTCTTC.

CDR3: CASSSRQGSGGELFF. CDR3 nucleotides: TGTGCCAGCAGCTCCCGACAGGGATCGGGCGGGGAGCTGTTTTTT. J is TRBJ2-2 and V is TRBV7-2, with 7 bases that match TRBD1. V dropped 4 bases and J dropped 7; count of bases not matched to a gene: 9. CDR1 is SGHTA and CDR2 is FQGNSA in the germline V gene. The CDR3 totals 15 residues.

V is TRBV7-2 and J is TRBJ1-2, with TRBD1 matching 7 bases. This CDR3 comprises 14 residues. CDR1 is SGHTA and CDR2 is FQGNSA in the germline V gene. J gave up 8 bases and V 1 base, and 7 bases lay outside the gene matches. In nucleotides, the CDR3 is TGTGCCAGCAGCTTAGTGAGGGCACAGGGGGGCTACACCTTC. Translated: CASSLVRAQGGYTF.

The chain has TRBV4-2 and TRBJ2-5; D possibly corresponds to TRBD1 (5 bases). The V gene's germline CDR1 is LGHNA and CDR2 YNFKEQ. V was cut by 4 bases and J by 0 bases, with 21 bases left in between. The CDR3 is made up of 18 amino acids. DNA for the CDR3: TGTGCCAGCAGCCCGTTCCAAGTCAGGGATTCGTACCAAGAGACCCAGTACTTC. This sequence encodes CASSPFQVRDSYQETQYF.

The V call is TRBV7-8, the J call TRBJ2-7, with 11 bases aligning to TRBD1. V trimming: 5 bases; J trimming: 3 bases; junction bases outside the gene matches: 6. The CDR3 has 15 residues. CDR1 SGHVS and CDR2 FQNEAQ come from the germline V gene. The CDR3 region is CASSPWTGGLYEQYF. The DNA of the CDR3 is TGTGCCAGCAGCCCGTGGACAGGGGGCCTCTACGAGCAGTACTTC.

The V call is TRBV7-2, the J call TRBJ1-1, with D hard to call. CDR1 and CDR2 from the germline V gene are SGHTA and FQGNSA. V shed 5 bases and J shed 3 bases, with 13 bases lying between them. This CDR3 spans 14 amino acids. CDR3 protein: CASSLQWRDTEAFF. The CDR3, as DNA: TGTGCCAGCAGCCTACAGTGGAGGGACACTGAAGCTTTCTTT. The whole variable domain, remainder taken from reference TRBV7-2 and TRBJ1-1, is GAGVSQSPSNKVTEKGKDVELRCDPISGHTALYWYRQSLGQGLEFLIYFQGNSAPDKSGLPSDRFSAERTGGSVSTLTIQRTQQEDSAVYLCASSLQWRDTEAFFGQGTRLTVV.

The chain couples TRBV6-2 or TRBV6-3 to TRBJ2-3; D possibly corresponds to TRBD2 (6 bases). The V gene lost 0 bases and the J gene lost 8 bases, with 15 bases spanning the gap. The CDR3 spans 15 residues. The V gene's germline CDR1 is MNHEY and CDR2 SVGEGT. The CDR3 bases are TGTGCCAGCAGTTACTCGCGGGGCGGGCAGGTTACGCAGTATTTT. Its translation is CASSYSRGGQVTQYF.

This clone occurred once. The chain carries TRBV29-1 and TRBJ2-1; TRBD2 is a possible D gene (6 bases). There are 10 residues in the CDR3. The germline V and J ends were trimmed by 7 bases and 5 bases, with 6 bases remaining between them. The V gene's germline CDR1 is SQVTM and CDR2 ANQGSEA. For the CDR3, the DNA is TGCAGCGGGACTAACAATGAGCAGTTCTTC. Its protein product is CSGTNNEQFF.

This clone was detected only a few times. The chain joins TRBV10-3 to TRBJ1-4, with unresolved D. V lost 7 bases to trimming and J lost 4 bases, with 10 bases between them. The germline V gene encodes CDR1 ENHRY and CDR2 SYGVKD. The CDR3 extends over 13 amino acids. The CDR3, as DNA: TGTGCCATCACGGGGAGTCTTAATGAAAAACTGTTTTTT. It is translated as CAITGSLNEKLFF.

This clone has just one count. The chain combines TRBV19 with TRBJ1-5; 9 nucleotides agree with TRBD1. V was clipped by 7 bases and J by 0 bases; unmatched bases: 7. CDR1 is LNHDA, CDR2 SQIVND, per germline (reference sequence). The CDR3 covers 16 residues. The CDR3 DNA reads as TGTGCCAGTATTCTAACAGGGGGCAATAGCAATCAGCCCCAGCATTTT. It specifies CASILTGGNSNQPQHF.

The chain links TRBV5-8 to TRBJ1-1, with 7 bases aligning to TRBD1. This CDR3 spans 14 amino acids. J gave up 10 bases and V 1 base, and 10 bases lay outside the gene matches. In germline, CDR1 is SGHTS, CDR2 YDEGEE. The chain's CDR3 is CASSLYRDSIIAFF. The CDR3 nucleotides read TGTGCCAGCAGCTTGTACCGGGACAGTATTATAGCTTTCTTT. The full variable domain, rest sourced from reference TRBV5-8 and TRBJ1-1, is EAGVTQSPTHLIKTRGQQATLRCSPISGHTSVYWYQQALGLGLQFLLWYDEGEERNRGNFPPRFSGRQFPNYSSELNVNALELEDSALYLCASSLYRDSIIAFFGQGTRLTVV.

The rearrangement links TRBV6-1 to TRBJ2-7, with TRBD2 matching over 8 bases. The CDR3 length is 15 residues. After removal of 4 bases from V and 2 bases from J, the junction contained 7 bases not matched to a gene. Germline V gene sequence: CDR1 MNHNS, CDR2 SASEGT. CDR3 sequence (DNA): TGTGCCAGCAGTGCCTGGCTAGCGGGTCCCTACGAGCAGTACTTC. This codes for CASSAWLAGPYEQYF.

For the CDR3, the DNA is TGCGCCAGCAGCTTGGAAGTCGGGGGGACCGGGGAGCTGTTTTTT. Its protein is CASSLEVGGTGELFF. The rearrangement uses TRBV5-1 and TRBJ2-2, with 7 bases aligning to TRBD2. CDR3 length: 15 amino acids. V lost 0 bases, J lost 5 bases, and 4 bases stayed unmatched. Germline V gene sequence: CDR1 SGHRS, CDR2 YFSETQ. The full variable domain, completed using reference TRBV5-1 and TRBJ2-2, is KAGVTQTPRYLIKTRGQQVTLSCSPISGHRSVSWYQQTPGQGLQFLFEYFSETQRNKGNFPGRFSGRQFSNSRSEMNVSTLELGDSALYLCASSLEVGGTGELFFGEGSRLTVL.

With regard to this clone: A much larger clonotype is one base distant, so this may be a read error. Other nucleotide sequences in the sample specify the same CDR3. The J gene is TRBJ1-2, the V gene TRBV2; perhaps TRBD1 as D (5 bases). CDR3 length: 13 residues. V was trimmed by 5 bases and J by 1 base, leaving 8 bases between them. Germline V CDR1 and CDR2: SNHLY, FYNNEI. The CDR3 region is CASSRDSNYGYTF. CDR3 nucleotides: TGTGCCAGCAGTCGAGACAGTAACTATGGCTACACCTTC.

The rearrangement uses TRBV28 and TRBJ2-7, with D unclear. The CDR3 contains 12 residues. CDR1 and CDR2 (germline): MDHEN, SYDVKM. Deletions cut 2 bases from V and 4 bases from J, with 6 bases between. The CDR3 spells CASSLMSYEQYF. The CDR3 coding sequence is TGTGCCAGCAGTTTAATGTCGTACGAGCAGTACTTC.

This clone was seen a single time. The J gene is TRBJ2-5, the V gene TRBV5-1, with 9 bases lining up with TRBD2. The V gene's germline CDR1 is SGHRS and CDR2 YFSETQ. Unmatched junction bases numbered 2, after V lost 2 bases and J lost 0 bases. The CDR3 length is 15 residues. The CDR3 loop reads CASSFSGGNQETQYF. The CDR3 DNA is TGCGCCAGCAGCTTTAGCGGGGGAAACCAAGAGACCCAGTACTTC.

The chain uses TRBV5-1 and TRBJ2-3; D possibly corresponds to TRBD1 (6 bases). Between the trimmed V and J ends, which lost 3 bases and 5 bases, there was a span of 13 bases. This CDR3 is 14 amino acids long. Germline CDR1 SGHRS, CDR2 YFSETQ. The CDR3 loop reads CASSSNDRRDTQYF. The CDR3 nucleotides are TGCGCCAGCAGCTCGAATGACAGGCGAGATACGCAGTATTTT.

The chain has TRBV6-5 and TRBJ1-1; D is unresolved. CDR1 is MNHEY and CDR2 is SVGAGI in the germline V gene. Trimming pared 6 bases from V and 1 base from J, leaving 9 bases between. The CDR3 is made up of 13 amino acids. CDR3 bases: TGTGCCAGCAGCCCACAGCCGAACACTGAAGCTTTCTTT. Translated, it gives CASSPQPNTEAFF.

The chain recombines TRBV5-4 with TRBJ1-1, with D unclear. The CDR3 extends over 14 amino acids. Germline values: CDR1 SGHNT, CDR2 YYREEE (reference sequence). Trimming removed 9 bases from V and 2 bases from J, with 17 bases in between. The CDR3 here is CATTPHSTNTEAFF. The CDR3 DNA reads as TGTGCCACCACTCCCCACTCAACCAACACTGAAGCTTTCTTT.

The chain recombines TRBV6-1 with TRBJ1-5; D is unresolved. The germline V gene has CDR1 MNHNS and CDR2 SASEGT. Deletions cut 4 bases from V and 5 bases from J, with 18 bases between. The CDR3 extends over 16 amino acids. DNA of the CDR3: TGTGCCAGCAGTGGGTCGGGGTGGACGAGAGATCAGCCCCAGCATTTT. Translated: CASSGSGWTRDQPQHF.

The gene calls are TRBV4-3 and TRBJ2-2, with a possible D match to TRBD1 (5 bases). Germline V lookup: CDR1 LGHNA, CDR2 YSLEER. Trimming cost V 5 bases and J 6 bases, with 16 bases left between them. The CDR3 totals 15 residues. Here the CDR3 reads CASSVDFNRPGELFF. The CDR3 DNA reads TGCGCCAGCAGCGTAGACTTTAACAGGCCCGGGGAGCTGTTTTTT.

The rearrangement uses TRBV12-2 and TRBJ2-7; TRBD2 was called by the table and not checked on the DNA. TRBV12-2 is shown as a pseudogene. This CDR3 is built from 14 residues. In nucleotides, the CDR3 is TGTGCAAGTCGCTTAACCGCGTCCTGCTACGAGCAGTACTTC. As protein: CASRLTASCYEQYF.

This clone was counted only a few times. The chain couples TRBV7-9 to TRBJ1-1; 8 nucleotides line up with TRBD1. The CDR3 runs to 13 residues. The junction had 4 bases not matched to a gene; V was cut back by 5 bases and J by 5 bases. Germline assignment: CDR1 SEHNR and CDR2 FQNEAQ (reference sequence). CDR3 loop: CASSLDRETEAFF. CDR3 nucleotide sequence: TGTGCCAGCAGCCTGGACAGGGAGACTGAAGCTTTCTTT.

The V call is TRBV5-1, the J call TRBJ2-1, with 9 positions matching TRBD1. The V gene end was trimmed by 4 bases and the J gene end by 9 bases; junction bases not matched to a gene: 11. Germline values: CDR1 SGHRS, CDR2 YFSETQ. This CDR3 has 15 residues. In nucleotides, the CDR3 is TGCGCCAGCAGCCAAGGGACAGGGAAAGGGAGTGAGCAGTTCTTC. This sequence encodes CASSQGTGKGSEQFF.

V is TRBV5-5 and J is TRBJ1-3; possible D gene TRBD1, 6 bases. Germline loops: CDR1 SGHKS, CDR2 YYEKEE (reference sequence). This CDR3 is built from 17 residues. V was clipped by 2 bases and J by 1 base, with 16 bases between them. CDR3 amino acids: CASSLQQGSGSGNTIYF. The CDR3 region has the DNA TGTGCCAGCAGCTTACAACAGGGCAGTGGTTCTGGAAACACCATATATTTT.